This T cell receptor (beta chain) was retrieved from a study of blood T cells in healthy people across ages. CDR3 length equals 15 residues. The V and J ends lost 3 bases and 11 bases, in that order; junction bases with no gene match: 11. Germline V gives CDR1 SGHTA, CDR2 FQGNSA. The second PCR ran about 6 to 11 cycles with a sample-barcoded 5' primer and J-beta primers. TCRdb re-analysed the 5' RACE reads in MiXCR, keeping a single row per CDR3 protein. The repertoire holds roughly 930,000 distinct CDR3 sequences, with around 46% as singletons. There were healthy Caucasian individuals from Russia, aged roughly 6 to 100, serving as donors.

Sequencing used blood. The chain has TRBV7-2 and TRBJ2-1; TRBD1 aligns across 9 bases. This clonotype originated in a man aged 25 to 40 in good health. CDR3 region: CASSFHRTGEIQQFF. CDR3 DNA: TGTGCCAGCAGCTTTCACAGGACAGGGGAGATTCAGCAGTTCTTC.